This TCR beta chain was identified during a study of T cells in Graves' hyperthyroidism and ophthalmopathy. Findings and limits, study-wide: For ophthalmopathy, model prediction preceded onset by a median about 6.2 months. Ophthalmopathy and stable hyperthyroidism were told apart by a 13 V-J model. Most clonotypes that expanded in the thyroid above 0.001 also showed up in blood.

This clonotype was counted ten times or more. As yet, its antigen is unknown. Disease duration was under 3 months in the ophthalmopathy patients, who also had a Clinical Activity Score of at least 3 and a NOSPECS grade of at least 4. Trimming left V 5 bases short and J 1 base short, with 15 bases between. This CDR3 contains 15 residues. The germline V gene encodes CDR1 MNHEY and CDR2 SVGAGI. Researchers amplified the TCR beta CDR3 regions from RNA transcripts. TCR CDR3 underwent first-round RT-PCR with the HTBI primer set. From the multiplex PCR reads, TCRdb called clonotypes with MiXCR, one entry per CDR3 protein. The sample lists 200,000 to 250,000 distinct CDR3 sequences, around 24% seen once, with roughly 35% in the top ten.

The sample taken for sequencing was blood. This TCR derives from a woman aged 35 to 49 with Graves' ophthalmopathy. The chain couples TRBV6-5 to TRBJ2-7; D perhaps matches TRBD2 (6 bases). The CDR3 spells CASSPPGEQSYEQYF. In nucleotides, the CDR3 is TGTGCCAGCAGTCCACCGGGAGAGCAGTCCTACGAGCAGTACTTC.